Listed below are T cell receptor beta chains from one sample, sequenced in a study of Graves' ophthalmopathy and Graves' hyperthyroidism. TCRdb re-derived calls from the multiplex PCR reads in MiXCR, one entry per CDR3 protein. This table holds around 1,200,000 distinct CDR3 sequences, 35% to 45% found once. Sequenced: peripheral blood or thyroid tissue (not recorded which). The receptor source for this set is an adult man with Graves' hyperthyroidism. Each CDR3 is given with its conserved first and last residue. The D gene is left open where the match is weak. Clone size appears in some rows only: once, few, many, or a class for an expanded clone.

V gene,J gene,D gene,clone size,CDR3 DNA,CDR3 protein
TRBV29-1,TRBJ2-7,.,many,TGCAGCGTTGTTCCCGGCAGCTCCTACGAGCAGTACTTC,CSVVPGSSYEQYF
TRBV7-2,TRBJ1-2,TRBD1,many,TGTGCCAGCAGGCCCGGGACAGGGGAGTATGATGGCTACACCTTC,CASRPGTGEYDGYTF
TRBV5-8,TRBJ2-7,.,few,TGTGCCAGCAGCTTAGCCAGCACCAACTACGAGCAGTACTTC,CASSLASTNYEQYF
TRBV29-1,TRBJ1-2,.,few,TGCAGCGTTAGCCTAGCGGGAGGACTCGCCGGTGGCTACACCTTC,CSVSLAGGLAGGYTF
TRBV7-9,TRBJ1-6,.,many,TGTGCCAGCAGCCACAATAATTCACCCCTCCACTTT,CASSHNNSPLHF
TRBV10-3,TRBJ2-7,TRBD2,many,TGTGCCATCAGTGATCCGGGACTAACAGCCTTAGCCTACGAGCAGTACTTC,CAISDPGLTALAYEQYF
TRBV6-5,TRBJ2-7,.,.,TGTGCCAGCAGCTCCCCATCCATTCGCGAGCAGTACTTC,CASSSPSIREQYF
TRBV30,TRBJ2-2,TRBD1,few,TGTGCCTGGAGCAGACAGGGGGTCGACACCGGGGAGCTGTTTTTT,CAWSRQGVDTGELFF
TRBV9,TRBJ2-5,TRBD1,.,TGTGCCAGCAGCGTAGGTGCAGGGGGCCATAGGCGGAAAGAGACCCAGTACTTC,CASSVGAGGHRRKETQYF
TRBV11-2,TRBJ2-7,.,many,TGTGCCAGCAGCTTAGGAGACGTGGGGTTTGGCTACGAGCAGTACTTC,CASSLGDVGFGYEQYF
TRBV7-2,TRBJ1-1,.,.,TGTGCCAGCAGCTTAGCTGTGGGCACTGCTTTCTTT,CASSLAVGTAFF
TRBV20-1,TRBJ2-6,.,few,TGCAGTGCTAGAGAGCGTGGGGACAACGTCCTGACTTTC,CSARERGDNVLTF
TRBV13,TRBJ2-6,TRBD2,few,TGTGCCAGCAGCTTCGCAGAGCGGGGGTCTGGGGCCAACGTCCTGACTTTC,CASSFAERGSGANVLTF
TRBV6-5,TRBJ1-6,.,few,TGTGCCAGCCGGGACGCGAGCTCCTATAATTCACCCCTCCACTTT,CASRDASSYNSPLHF
TRBV13,TRBJ1-6,.,few,TGTGCCAGCAGCTTTGGACATTCAAATTCACCCCTCCACTTT,CASSFGHSNSPLHF
TRBV10-3,TRBJ2-7,.,.,TGTGCCATCAGTTCCGGGACAACCTACGAGCAGTACTTC,CAISSGTTYEQYF
TRBV20-1,TRBJ2-7,.,many,TGCAGTGCTAGTCCGTCGGCCTCCTACGAGCAGTACTTC,CSASPSASYEQYF
TRBV7-2,TRBJ1-6,.,few,TGTGCCAGCAGCCAAGGGTGGGATGATAATTCACCCCTCCACTTT,CASSQGWDDNSPLHF
TRBV20-1,TRBJ1-6,.,.,TGCAGTGCTAAGGTACAGGGAAGGTCCTTCCTCCACTTT,CSAKVQGRSFLHF
TRBV29-1,TRBJ2-7,TRBD1,many,TGCAGCGTTGAATTCGGAGGGACAGGGCCTTATGAGCAGTACTTC,CSVEFGGTGPYEQYF
TRBV27,TRBJ1-2,.,.,TGTGCCAGCAGTACGGGGGGTCCCTATGGCTACACCTTC,CASSTGGPYGYTF
TRBV25-1,TRBJ2-5,.,.,TGTGCCAGCAGTGAATTCGACAGGGCGGGAGCCCAAGAGACCCAGTACTTC,CASSEFDRAGAQETQYF
TRBV7-8,TRBJ1-4,TRBD1,many,TGTGCCAGCAGCTTAGGGGTGGACAGGGGAAGTGAAAAACTGTTTTTT,CASSLGVDRGSEKLFF
TRBV20-1,TRBJ2-7,.,.,TGCAGTGCTAGTTTTAGCGGACCTTACGAGCAGTACTTC,CSASFSGPYEQYF
TRBV5-1,TRBJ1-2,TRBD1,.,TGCGCCAGCAGCTTGGCCGGGACAGCTAGTAGTTTTTATGGCTACACCTTC,CASSLAGTASSFYGYTF
TRBV20-1,TRBJ1-6,TRBD1,many,TGCAGTGCTAGAGATCGGGGAGACAGGGAGAGTTCACCCCTCCACTTT,CSARDRGDRESSPLHF
TRBV24-1,TRBJ1-5,.,few,TGTGCCACCAGTGTGGGCGCCCGATTTCATTTT,CATSVGARFHF
TRBV15,TRBJ1-1,.,.,TGTGCCACCAGCAGAGAGAACAGTGAAGCTTTCTTT,CATSRENSEAFF
TRBV29-1,TRBJ2-5,.,.,TGCAGCGAGGATCGGGGCTTATTCTTC,CSEDRGLFF